Given below is one T cell receptor beta chain in context. Its antigen is unknown. The data are from a study of long-term antiretroviral therapy in people with HIV. From each donor, at least one pre-ART PBMC sample and at least two post-ART PBMC samples were obtained. Overall study findings and caveats: Controls exceeded HIV repertoires in CDR3 length range.

It was version v3.0 of the immunoSEQ assay that was run at survey level. Method: immunoSEQ multiplex PCR; TCRdb's copy keeps in-frame clones and lacks some. The sample lists roughly 14,000 clones, around four fifths occurring once. Trimming took 0 bases from V and 3 from J, leaving 12 bases between them. Germline loops: CDR1 SEHNR, CDR2 FQNEAQ (reference sequence). The CDR3 consists of 16 residues. The V and J genes are TRBV7-9 and TRBJ2-1; a possible D gene is TRBD1 (7 bases). The clonotype was recovered from a woman aged 40 to 50 with HIV. Specimen: unsorted PBMCs, collected 1.8 years before starting antiretroviral therapy. The CDR3 coding sequence is TGTGCCAGCAGCTTAGCGGGGGGACAGCTCTACAATGAGCAGTTCTTC. Amino acid sequence: CASSLAGGQLYNEQFF. Together with reference TRBV7-9 and TRBJ2-1, the CDR3 gives the full variable domain: DTGVSQNPRHKITKRGQNVTFRCDPISEHNRLYWYRQTLGQGPEFLTYFQNEAQLEKSRLLSDRFSAERPKGSFSTLEIQRTEQGDSAMYLCASSLAGGQLYNEQFFGPGTRLTVL.